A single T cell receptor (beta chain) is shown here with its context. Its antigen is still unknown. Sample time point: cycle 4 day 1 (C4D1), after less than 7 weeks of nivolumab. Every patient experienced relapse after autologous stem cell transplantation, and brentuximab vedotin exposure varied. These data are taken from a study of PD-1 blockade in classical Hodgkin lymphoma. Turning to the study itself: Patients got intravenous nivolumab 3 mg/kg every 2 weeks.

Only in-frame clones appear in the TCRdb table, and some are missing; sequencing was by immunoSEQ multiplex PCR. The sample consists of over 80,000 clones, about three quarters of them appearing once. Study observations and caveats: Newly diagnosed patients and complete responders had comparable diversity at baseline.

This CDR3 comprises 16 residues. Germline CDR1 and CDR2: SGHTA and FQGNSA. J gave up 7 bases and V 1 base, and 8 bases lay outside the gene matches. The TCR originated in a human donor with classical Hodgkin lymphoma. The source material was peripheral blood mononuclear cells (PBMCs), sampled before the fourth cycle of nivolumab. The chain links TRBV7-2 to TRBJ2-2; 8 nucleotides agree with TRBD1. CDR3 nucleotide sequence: TGTGCCAGCAGCTTAGTAGGACAGGGCGGGGACGGGGAGCTGTTTTTT. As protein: CASSLVGQGGDGELFF.